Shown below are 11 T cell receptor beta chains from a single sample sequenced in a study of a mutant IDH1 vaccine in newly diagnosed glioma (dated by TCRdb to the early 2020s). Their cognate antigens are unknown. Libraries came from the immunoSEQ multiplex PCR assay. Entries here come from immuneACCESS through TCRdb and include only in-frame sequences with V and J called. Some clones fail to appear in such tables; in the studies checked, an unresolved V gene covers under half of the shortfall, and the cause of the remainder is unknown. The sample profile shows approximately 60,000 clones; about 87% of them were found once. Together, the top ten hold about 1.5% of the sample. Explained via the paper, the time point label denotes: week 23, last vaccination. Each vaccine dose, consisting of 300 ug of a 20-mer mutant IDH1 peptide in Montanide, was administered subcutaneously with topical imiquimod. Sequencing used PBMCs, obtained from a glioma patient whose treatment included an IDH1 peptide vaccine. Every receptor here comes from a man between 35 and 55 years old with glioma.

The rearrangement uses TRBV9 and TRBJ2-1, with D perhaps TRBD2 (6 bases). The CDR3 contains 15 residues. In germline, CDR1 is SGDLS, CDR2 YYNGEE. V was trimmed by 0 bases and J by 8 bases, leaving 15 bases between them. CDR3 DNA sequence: TGTGCCAGCAGCGTAGGTGCGGGAATGTTGGATGAGCAGTTCTTC. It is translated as CASSVGAGMLDEQFF. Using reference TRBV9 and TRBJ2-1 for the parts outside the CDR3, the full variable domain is DSGVTQTPKHLITATGQRVTLRCSPRSGDLSVYWYQQSLDQGLQFLIQYYNGEERAKGNILERFSAQQFPDLHSELNLSSLELGDSALYFCASSVGAGMLDEQFFGPGTRLTVL.

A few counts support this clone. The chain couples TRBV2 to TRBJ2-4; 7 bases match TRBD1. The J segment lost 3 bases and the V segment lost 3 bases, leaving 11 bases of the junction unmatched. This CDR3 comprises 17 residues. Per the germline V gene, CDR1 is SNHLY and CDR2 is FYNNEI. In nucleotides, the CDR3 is TGTGCCAGCAGTGAGACAGGGTATACGGAGGACAAAAACATTCAGTACTTC. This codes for CASSETGYTEDKNIQYF.

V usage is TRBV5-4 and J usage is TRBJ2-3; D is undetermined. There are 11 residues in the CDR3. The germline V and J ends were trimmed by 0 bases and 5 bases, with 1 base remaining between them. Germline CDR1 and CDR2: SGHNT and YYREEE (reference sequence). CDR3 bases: TGTGCCAGCAGCTTGGGAGATACGCAGTATTTT. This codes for CASSLGDTQYF.

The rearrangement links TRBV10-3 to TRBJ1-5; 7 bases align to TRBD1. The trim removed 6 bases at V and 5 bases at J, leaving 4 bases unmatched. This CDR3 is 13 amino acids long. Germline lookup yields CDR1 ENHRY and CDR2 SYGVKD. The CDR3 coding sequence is TGTGCCATCAGGAGGGACAGTCATCAGCCCCAGCATTTT. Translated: CAIRRDSHQPQHF.

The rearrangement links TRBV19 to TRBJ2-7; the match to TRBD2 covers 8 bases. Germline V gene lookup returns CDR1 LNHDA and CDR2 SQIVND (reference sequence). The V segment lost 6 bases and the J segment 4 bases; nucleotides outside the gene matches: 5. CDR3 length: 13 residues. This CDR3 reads CASSFGGAYEQYF. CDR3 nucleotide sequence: TGTGCCAGTAGCTTCGGGGGGGCTTACGAGCAGTACTTC.

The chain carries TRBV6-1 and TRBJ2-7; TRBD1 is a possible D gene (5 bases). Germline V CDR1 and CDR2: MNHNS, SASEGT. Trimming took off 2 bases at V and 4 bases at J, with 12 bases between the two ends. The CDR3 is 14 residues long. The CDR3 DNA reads TGTGCCAGCAGTGAAAACAGGATTATATACGAGCAGTACTTC. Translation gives CASSENRIIYEQYF.

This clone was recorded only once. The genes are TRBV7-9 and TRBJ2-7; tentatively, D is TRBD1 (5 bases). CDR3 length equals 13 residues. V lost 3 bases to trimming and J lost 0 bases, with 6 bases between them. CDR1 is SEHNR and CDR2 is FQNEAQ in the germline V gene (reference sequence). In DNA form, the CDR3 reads TGTGCCAGCAGCTTCGACAGCTCCTACGAGCAGTACTTC. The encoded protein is CASSFDSSYEQYF.

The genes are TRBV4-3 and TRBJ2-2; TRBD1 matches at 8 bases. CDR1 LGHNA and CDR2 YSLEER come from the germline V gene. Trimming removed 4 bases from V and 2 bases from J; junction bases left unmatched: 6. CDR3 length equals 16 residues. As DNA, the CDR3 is TGCGCCAGCAGCCCCCAGGGGGCAGCCAACACCGGGGAGCTGTTTTTT. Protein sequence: CASSPQGAANTGELFF.

DNA for the CDR3: TGTGCCAGCGCCAGACTAGACACAATGGAGCAGTTCTTC. As protein: CASARLDTMEQFF. This chain uses TRBV19 with TRBJ2-1; possibly TRBD2 for D (6 bases). The CDR3 extends over 13 amino acids. V was shortened by 9 bases and J by 10 bases, with 19 bases between the two germline ends. Germline V gives CDR1 LNHDA, CDR2 SQIVND (reference sequence).

The CDR3 DNA is TGCGCCAGCAGCCAAGGAGTCTCGGTATTCATGCAGGGGGCGATGAACACTGAAGCTTTCTTT. It is translated as CASSQGVSVFMQGAMNTEAFF. The chain carries TRBV4-1 and TRBJ1-1; 8 positions match TRBD1. The length of the CDR3 is 21 residues. J was trimmed by 0 bases and V by 1 base; bases with no gene match: 19. Germline CDR1 is MGHRA and CDR2 is YSYEKL.

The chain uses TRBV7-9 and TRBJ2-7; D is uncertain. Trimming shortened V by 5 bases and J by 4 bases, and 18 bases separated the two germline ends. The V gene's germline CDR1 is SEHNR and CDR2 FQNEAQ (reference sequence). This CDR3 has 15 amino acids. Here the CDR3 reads CASSSPRDQGYEQYF. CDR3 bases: TGTGCCAGCAGCAGCCCAAGGGATCAAGGTTACGAGCAGTACTTC.